Sequencing of this TCR beta chain was carried out in a study of blood T cell repertoires in COVID-19. Study details: Acute-phase and convalescent COVID-19 samples originated in the United States, Italy and Spain. The analysed material was cDNA or gDNA that came from T cells, B-cell-depleted T cells, or PBMCs.

In the study's own analysis: Estimated nucleated cell counts came from reference gene primer amplification. Generated by immunoSEQ multiplex PCR, the TCRdb table keeps only in-frame clones and is missing some. The V and J calls and clone size are taken from that table; D and trimming were inferred from the DNA. Altogether about 260,000 clones are present, 80% to 90% being singletons, with the ten largest covering around 2%. Germline-derived CDR1 and CDR2 are MDHEN and SYDVKM. V lost 6 bases to trimming and J lost 4 bases; unmatched junction nucleotides: 11. The CDR3 totals 16 residues. Recruits, aged roughly 18 to 95 years, lived in 20 to 30 US areas.

This chain links TRBV28 with TRBJ2-2; 7 bases fit TRBD2. The clonotype comes from a woman under 30 who had recovered from COVID-19. The sequencing sample was made of PBMCs or T cells enriched from blood (not recorded which). The CDR3: CASRKGGAGGTGELFF. As DNA, the CDR3 is TGTGCCAGCAGGAAGGGAGGGGCTGGAGGCACCGGGGAGCTGTTTTTT.